This TCR beta chain was sequenced in a study of T cell repertoires in cytomegalovirus infection. The CDR3 spans 14 residues. Germline CDR1 reads SGHRS; CDR2 reads YFSETQ. Between the trimmed V and J ends, which lost 2 bases and 7 bases, there was a span of 10 bases. Study results and caveats: In two of eight donors, the top clonotype was HLA-C-restricted CMV-specific.

This clonotype has ten or more counts. Its antigen remains unidentified. TCRdb re-called the reads with MiXCR, one entry per CDR3 protein. The repertoire holds approximately 140,000 distinct CDR3 sequences, 8% to 9% seen once, with about a tenth in the top ten. The chain is built from TRBV5-1 and TRBJ1-6; no clear D. This TCR came from a human donor in good health (CMV status not recorded). Some clones in this sample may be carry-over from other donors' samples. The sequenced material came from PBMCs. CDR3 nucleotide sequence: TGCGCCAGCAGCTTCGGGCAGAAAAATTCACCCCTCCACTTT. It encodes CASSFGQKNSPLHF.